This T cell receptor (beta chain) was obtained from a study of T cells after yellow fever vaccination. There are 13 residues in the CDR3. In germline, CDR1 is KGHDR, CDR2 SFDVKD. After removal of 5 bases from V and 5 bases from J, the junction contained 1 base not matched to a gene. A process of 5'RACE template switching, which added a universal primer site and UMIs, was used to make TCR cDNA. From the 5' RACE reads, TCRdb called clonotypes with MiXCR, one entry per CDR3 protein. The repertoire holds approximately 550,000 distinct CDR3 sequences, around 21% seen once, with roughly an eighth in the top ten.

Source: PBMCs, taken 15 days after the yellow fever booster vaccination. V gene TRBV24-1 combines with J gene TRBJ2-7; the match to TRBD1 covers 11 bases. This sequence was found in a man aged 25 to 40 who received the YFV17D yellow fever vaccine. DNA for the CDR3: TGTGCCACCAGTGGGACAGGGGGCAACGAGCAGTACTTC. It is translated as CATSGTGGNEQYF.